The T cell receptor beta chain under discussion was sequenced for a study of blood T cell repertoires in COVID-19. Overall study context: Sources were T cells, B-cell-depleted T cells, or PBMCs; the material itself was cDNA or gDNA.

Germline lookup yields CDR1 SEHNR and CDR2 FQNEAQ (reference sequence). V was cut by 3 bases and J by 0 bases, with 10 bases left in between. CDR3 size: 15 residues. Followed longitudinally, the Seattle patients had been enrolled during active infection. Sequencing used immunoSEQ multiplex PCR; TCRdb keeps in-frame clones, though not all of them. Of about 300,000 clones listed, approximately 90% were seen once; the top ten hold roughly 6%. This clone has ten or more counts. This receptor was obtained from a woman between 50 and 59 years old with COVID-19, enrolled during active disease. The V and J genes are TRBV7-9 and TRBJ2-3; tentative D call: TRBD1 (6 bases). The source material was peripheral blood. CDR3: CASSFGGQSTDTQYF. The DNA of the CDR3 is TGTGCCAGCAGCTTTGGCGGACAGAGCACAGATACGCAGTATTTT.